This T cell receptor (beta chain) was profiled in a study of T cell responses to AZD1222 COVID-19 vaccine. Overall study context: Pooling covered second doses at about 4 or about 12 weeks.

As to this clone: The antigen remains unidentified.

Study findings and constraints: Mapped onto spike, vaccine-associated CD4 TCRs spanned it and were dominant at 160-218 and 743-854.

Repertoires were generated with immunoSEQ multiplex PCR, while TCRdb's copy carries only in-frame clones and drops some. The sample holds some 100,000 clones; less than 90% are singletons and the top ten take around 1.8%. CDR3 size: 13 residues. V shed 5 bases and J 5 bases; nucleotides not matched to a gene: 4. Per the germline V gene, CDR1 is MNHEY and CDR2 is SVGEGT. The sequence derives from an adult in good health. Material: peripheral blood, obtained on day 0 of AZD1222 vaccination. This chain uses TRBV6-2 or TRBV6-3 with TRBJ1-1; TRBD1 agrees at 8 bases. The CDR3 DNA reads as TGTGCCAGCAGTCGACAGGGGCGGACTGAAGCTTTCTTT. This encodes CASSRQGRTEAFF.